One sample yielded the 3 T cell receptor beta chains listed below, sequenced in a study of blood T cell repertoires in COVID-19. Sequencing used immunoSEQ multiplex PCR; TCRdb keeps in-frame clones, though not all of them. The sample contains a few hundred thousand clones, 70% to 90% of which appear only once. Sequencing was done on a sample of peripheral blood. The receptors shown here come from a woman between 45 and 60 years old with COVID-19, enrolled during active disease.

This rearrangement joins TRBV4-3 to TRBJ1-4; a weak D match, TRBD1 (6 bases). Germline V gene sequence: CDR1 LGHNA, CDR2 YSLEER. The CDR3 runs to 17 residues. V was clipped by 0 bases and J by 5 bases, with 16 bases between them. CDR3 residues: CASSQEARQVRNEKLFF. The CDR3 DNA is TGCGCCAGCAGCCAAGAGGCCCGACAGGTCCGAAATGAAAAACTGTTTTTT.

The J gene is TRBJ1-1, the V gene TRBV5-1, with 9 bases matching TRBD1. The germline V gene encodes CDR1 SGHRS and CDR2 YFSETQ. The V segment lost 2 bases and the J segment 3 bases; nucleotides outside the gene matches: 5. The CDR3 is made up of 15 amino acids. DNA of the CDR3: TGCGCCAGCAGCTTAGGGACAGGGACTTACACTGAAGCTTTCTTT. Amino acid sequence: CASSLGTGTYTEAFF.

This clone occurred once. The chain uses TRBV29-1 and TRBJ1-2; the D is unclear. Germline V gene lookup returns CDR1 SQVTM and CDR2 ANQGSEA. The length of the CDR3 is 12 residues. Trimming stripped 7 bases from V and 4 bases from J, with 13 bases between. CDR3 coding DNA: TGCAGCGCCTCCCAGGCTTTCTATGGCTACACCTTC. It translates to CSASQAFYGYTF. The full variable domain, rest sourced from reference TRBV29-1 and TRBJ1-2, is SAVISQKPSRDICQRGTSLTIQCQVDSQVTMMFWYRQQPGQSLTLIATANQGSEATYESGFVIDKFPISRPNLTFSTLTVSNMSPEDSSIYLCSASQAFYGYTFGSGTRLTVV.